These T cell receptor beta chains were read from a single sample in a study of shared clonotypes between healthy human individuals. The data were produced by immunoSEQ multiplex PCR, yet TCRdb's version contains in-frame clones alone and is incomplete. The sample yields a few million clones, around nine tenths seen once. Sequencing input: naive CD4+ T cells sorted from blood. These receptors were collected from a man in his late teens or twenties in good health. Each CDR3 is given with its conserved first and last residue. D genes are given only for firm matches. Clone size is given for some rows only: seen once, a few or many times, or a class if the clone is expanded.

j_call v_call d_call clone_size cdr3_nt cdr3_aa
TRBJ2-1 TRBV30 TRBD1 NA TGTGCCTGGAGTGTACGACAGGGGGTTTACAATGAGCAGTTCTTC CAWSVRQGVYNEQFF
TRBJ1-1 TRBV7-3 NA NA TGTGCCAGCACCGCCGCGGGGGGAGCTTTCTTT CASTAAGGAFF
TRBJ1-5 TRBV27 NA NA TGTGCCAGCAGTCACACCCTGGGGTGGGATCAGCCCCAGCATTTT CASSHTLGWDQPQHF
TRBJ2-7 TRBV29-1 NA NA TGCAGCGGTCGGGACACCCTCTACGAGCAGTACTTC CSGRDTLYEQYF
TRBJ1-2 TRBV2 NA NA TGTGCCAGCGGCAGGGGTTTGAGCTATGGCTACACCTTC CASGRGLSYGYTF
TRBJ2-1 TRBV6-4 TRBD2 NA TGTGCCAGCACCCAAAGTCGGGAGGGTCACGAGCAGTTCTTC CASTQSREGHEQFF
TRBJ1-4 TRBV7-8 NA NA TGTGCCAGCAGCTTAGCGCGGGCAACTAATGAAAAACTGTTTTTT CASSLARATNEKLFF
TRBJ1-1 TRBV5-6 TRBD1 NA TGTGCCAGCATGCCCGGACAGGGCAGGGGCACTGAAGCTTTCTTT CASMPGQGRGTEAFF
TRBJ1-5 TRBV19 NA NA TGTGCCAGTAGTACCCAGGGGATCGGTCAGCCCCAGCATTTT CASSTQGIGQPQHF
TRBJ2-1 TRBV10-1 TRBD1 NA TGCGCCAGCAGTGAGTCGGGGACAGGGAACAATGAGCAGTTCTTC CASSESGTGNNEQFF
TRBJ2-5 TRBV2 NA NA TGTGCCAGCAGTGAACAATCGGAGACCCAGTACTTC CASSEQSETQYF
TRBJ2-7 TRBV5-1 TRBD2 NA TGCGCCAGCAGCTTGGGCACTAGCGGGGTCTACGAGCAGTACTTC CASSLGTSGVYEQYF
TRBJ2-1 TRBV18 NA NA TGTGCCAGCTCACCAAGAGGGTTAAGGTCAGGGAATGAGCAGTTCTTC CASSPRGLRSGNEQFF
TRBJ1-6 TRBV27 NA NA TGTGCCAGCAGTCCCAGGGTAGGAAATTCACCCCTCCACTTT CASSPRVGNSPLHF
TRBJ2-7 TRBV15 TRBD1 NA TGTGCCACCAGCAGAGAAGGGGACAGGGCCTACGAGCAGTACTTC CATSREGDRAYEQYF
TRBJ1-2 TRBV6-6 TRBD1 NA TGTGCCAGCAGCCCCCCAGTAGACAGGGGCCAGAATGGCTACACCTTC CASSPPVDRGQNGYTF
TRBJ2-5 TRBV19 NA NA TGTGCCAGTAGTTTCCGACAGCAAGAGACCCAGTACTTC CASSFRQQETQYF
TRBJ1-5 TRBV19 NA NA TGTGCCAGTAGTAAAGTCGCTTCATGGGGGGTTAGCAATCAGCCCCAGCATTTT CASSKVASWGVSNQPQHF
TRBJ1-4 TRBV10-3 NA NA TGTGCCATCAGTGACGGGGAAGGCGAAAAACTGTTTTTT CAISDGEGEKLFF
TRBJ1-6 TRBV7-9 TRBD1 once TGTGCCAGCAGCTTAGCGACAGGGAGTCCTTCACCCCTCCACTTT CASSLATGSPSPLHF
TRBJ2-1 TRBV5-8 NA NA TGTGCCAGCAGCGCCTTCAGCTACAATGAGCAGTTCTTC CASSAFSYNEQFF
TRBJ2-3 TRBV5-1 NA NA TGCGCCAGCAGCTCGATGCCATCCACAGATACGCAGTATTTT CASSSMPSTDTQYF
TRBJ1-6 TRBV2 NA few TGTGCCAGCAGTGGACGGATGGGTAGTAATTCACCCCTCCACTTT CASSGRMGSNSPLHF
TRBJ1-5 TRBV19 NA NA TGTGCCAGTAGTATGGGAACCAATAGCAATCAGCCCCAGCATTTT CASSMGTNSNQPQHF
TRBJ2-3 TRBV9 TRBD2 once TGTGCCAGCAGCTCGAGCGGGGGGCCTACAGATACGCAGTATTTT CASSSSGGPTDTQYF
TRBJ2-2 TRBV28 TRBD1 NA TGTGCCAGCAGATCAGGGGGCGGTACCGGGGAGCTGTTTTTT CASRSGGGTGELFF
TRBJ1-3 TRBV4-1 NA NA TGCGCCGGCAGCCAAGTCTACGGGACTGGAAACACCATATATTTT CAGSQVYGTGNTIYF
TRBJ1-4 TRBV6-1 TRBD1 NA TGTGCCAGCAGCAACAGGGGTGGCAAGGAAAAACTGTTTTTT CASSNRGGKEKLFF
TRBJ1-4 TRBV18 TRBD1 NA TGTGCCAGCTCAAGGGGGACAGGTGAAAATGAAAAACTGTTTTTT CASSRGTGENEKLFF
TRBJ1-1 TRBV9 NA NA TGTGCCAGCAGCCCCCCCAACAGGGTTGGGGCTTTCTTT CASSPPNRVGAFF
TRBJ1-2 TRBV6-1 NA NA TGTGCCAGCAGTGAAGGTGGGCAGGGGTATGGCTACACCTTC CASSEGGQGYGYTF
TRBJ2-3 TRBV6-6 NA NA TGTGCCAGCAGCCTTACAGATACGCAGTATTTT CASSLTDTQYF
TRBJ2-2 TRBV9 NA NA TGTGCCAGCAGCGTCGGTCCTAACACCGGGGAGCTGTTTTTT CASSVGPNTGELFF
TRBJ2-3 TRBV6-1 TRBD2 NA TGTGCCAGCAGTGAAATCTCTAGCGGGAGACGCACAGATACGCAGTATTTT CASSEISSGRRTDTQYF
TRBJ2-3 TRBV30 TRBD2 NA TGTGCCTGGAGCGAACTAACCACACGGACTAGCGGGAGGGCCCATACGCAGTATTTT CAWSELTTRTSGRAHTQYF
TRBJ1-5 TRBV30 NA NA TGTGCCTGGAGTCAGGAGGGGGTTCAGCCCCAGCATTTT CAWSQEGVQPQHF
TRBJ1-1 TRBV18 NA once TGTGCCAGCTCACCCCCCGGGCAGGGAAACACGAACACTGAAGCTTTCTTT CASSPPGQGNTNTEAFF
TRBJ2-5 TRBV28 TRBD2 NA TGTGCCAGCAGTTTATATTCTAGCGGGGTCACGGAGACCCAGTACTTC CASSLYSSGVTETQYF
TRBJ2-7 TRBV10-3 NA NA TGTGCCATCAGTGAGTCGGTTGGCGAGCAGTACTTC CAISESVGEQYF
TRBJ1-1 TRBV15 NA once TGTGCCACCAGCAGAGACTGGGTATCGAACACTGAAGCTTTCTTT CATSRDWVSNTEAFF
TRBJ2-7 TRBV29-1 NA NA TGCAGCGTTGAAGGTGGGGACCCCGAAGTCTACGAGCAGTACTTC CSVEGGDPEVYEQYF
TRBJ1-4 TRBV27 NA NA TGTGCCAGCAGTTTGCGGGGTGGGGAAAAACTGTTTTTT CASSLRGGEKLFF
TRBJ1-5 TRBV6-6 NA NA TGTGCCAGCTCATTCGGGTTCGATCAGCCCCAGCATTTT CASSFGFDQPQHF
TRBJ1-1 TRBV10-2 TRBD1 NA TGCGCCAGCAGTGAGTTGGGACAGGGTGAAGCTTTCTTT CASSELGQGEAFF
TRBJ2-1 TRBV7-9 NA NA TGTGCCAGCAGCAAGCGGAGAAGCTCCTACAATGAGCAGTTCTTC CASSKRRSSYNEQFF
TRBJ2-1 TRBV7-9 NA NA TGTGCCAGCAGCTTCGTGGGGCCCACGAGCTCCTACAATGAGCAGTTCTTC CASSFVGPTSSYNEQFF
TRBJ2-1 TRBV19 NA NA TGTGCCAGTACCCCGGAAGCGTCAGGCTCCTACAATGAGCAGTTCTTC CASTPEASGSYNEQFF
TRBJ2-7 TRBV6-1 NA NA TGTGCCAGCAGGAAACAGGGAGCAGGGTACGAGCAGTACTTC CASRKQGAGYEQYF
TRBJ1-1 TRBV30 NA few TGTGCCTGGAGTGGGGGGACACCACTTATCACTGAAGCTTTCTTT CAWSGGTPLITEAFF
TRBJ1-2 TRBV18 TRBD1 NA TGTGCCAGCTCACTCTGGACAGGGGGCGCGGGAGCTAACTATGGCTACACCTTC CASSLWTGGAGANYGYTF
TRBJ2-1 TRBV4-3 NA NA TGCGCCAGCAGCCAAGGGGACACCTACAATGAGCAGTTCTTC CASSQGDTYNEQFF
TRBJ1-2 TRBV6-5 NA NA TGTGCCACCTCTCGGGGGTTTGACTATGGCTACACCTTC CATSRGFDYGYTF
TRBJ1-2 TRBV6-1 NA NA TGTGCCAGCAGTGAACGGGGCGGCTATGGCTACACCTTC CASSERGGYGYTF
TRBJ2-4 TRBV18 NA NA TGTGCCAGCTCACCAGCTTCGGCGGGGTCAGCCAAAAACATTCAGTACTTC CASSPASAGSAKNIQYF
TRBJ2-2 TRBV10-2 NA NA TGCGCCAGCAGTGTAAGCGGTTTGGCCGGGGAGCTGTTTTTT CASSVSGLAGELFF
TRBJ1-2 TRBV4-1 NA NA TGCGCCAGCAGCCAAGATCAGGCGGCAGGGTTCAGGGATGGCTACACCTTC CASSQDQAAGFRDGYTF
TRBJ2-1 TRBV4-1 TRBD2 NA TGCGCCAGCAGCCAAGATTCTAGCGGGAGATACAATGAGCAGTTCTTC CASSQDSSGRYNEQFF
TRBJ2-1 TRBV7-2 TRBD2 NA TGTGCCAGCAGGTACCGCGGGACTAGCGGCGGCCATGAGCAGTTCTTC CASRYRGTSGGHEQFF
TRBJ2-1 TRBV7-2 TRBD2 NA TGTGCCAGCAGCTTAAGAGGGACTAGCGGGGGCTGGGAGCAGTTCTTC CASSLRGTSGGWEQFF